This T cell receptor beta chain emerged from a study of T cell responses to AZD1222 COVID-19 vaccine. TCRdb keeps only in-frame clones here, not all; method: immunoSEQ multiplex PCR. The table lists over 90,000 clones, 92% of them singletons. The germline CDR1 and CDR2 sequences are SEHNR and FQNEAQ (reference sequence). The V gene lost 5 bases and the J gene lost 2 bases, with 12 bases spanning the gap. This CDR3 spans 14 amino acids. Pooled in the analysis were second doses at about 4 or about 12 weeks. General observations from the study: Spike-wide coverage was observed for vaccine-associated CD4 TCRs, with dominant responses at 160-218 and 743-854. Repertoire sampling was restricted to post-peak T cell response timepoints.

On this clone itself: Its antigen is not identified.

The material was peripheral blood, obtained 28 days after the second AZD1222 dose. This receptor was taken from an adult who received the AZD1222 COVID-19 vaccine. The genes are TRBV7-9 and TRBJ1-2; D gene uncertain. The CDR3 loop reads CASSPPRRNYGYTF. DNA for the CDR3: TGTGCCAGCAGCCCACCGAGGAGGAACTATGGCTACACCTTC. Full variable domain (outside the CDR3, taken from reference TRBV7-9 and TRBJ1-2): DTGVSQNPRHKITKRGQNVTFRCDPISEHNRLYWYRQTLGQGPEFLTYFQNEAQLEKSRLLSDRFSAERPKGSFSTLEIQRTEQGDSAMYLCASSPPRRNYGYTFGSGTRLTVV.